Following are 28 T cell receptor beta chains from one sample sequenced in a study of technical replicates of blood from a few donors. Profiling relied on immunoSEQ multiplex PCR, and the TCRdb table lists in-frame clones only, not all of them. The sample holds approximately 79,000 clones, approximately 97% seen once. The specimen sequenced was T cells isolated from PBMCs. Receptor source: a human donor in good health.

The chain carries TRBV11-2 and TRBJ2-1, with 15 nucleotides matching TRBD2. Germline V CDR1 and CDR2: SGHAT, FQNNGV. The V gene end was trimmed by 5 bases and the J gene end by 9 bases; junction bases not matched to a gene: 5. This CDR3 contains 15 residues. CDR3 nucleotide sequence: TGTGCCAGCAGCCCCGGACTAGCGGGAGGGAGTGAGCAGTTCTTC. It codes for CASSPGLAGGSEQFF.

V and J are TRBV6-4 and TRBJ2-3; a possible D gene is TRBD1 (5 bases). The CDR3 loop spans 15 amino acids. From germline, CDR1 is MRHNA and CDR2 SNTAGT. The V and J ends lost 2 bases and 2 bases respectively, with 11 bases between them. The CDR3 sequence is CASSDGAGSTDTQYF. CDR3 in DNA: TGTGCCAGCAGTGACGGGGCAGGATCCACAGATACGCAGTATTTT.

The chain employs TRBV6-4 and TRBJ2-2; no firm D call. Per germline, CDR1 MRHNA and CDR2 SNTAGT. This CDR3 spans 13 amino acids. Trimming removed 0 bases at V and 4 bases at J, with 3 bases between. CDR3 residues: CASSDSSTGELFF. The DNA of the CDR3 is TGTGCCAGCAGTGACTCTAGCACCGGGGAGCTGTTTTTT.

This clone came up once. The rearrangement joins TRBV19 to TRBJ2-5; 10 bases fit TRBD1. V gave up 10 bases and J gave up 3 bases; unmatched junction bases: 5. The CDR3 loop spans 13 amino acids. Germline CDR1 is LNHDA and CDR2 is SQIVND (reference sequence). CDR3 protein: CATRDRGEETQYF. The CDR3 DNA reads as TGTGCCACCCGGGACAGGGGAGAAGAGACCCAGTACTTC.

The V gene is TRBV7-9, the J gene TRBJ2-5; D is possibly TRBD2 (5 bases). V was pared by 5 bases and J by 7 bases, with 20 bases between. This CDR3 is built from 15 residues. Germline V gene sequence: CDR1 SEHNR, CDR2 FQNEAQ (reference sequence). DNA for the CDR3: TGTGCCAGCAGCCTCCTCTCTAGTATAAGCGGGACCCAGTACTTC. Protein sequence: CASSLLSSISGTQYF.

This chain links TRBV28 with TRBJ2-1, with 9 bases aligning to TRBD2. The germline CDR1 and CDR2 sequences are MDHEN and SYDVKM. V lost 4 bases to trimming and J lost 4 bases; unmatched junction nucleotides: 8. CDR3 length: 16 residues. CDR3 sequence (DNA): TGTGCCAGCAGTTGGCAGGCGGGAGGGCCTTACAATGAGCAGTTCTTC. This translates into CASSWQAGGPYNEQFF.

V usage is TRBV7-8 and J usage is TRBJ2-1, with 7 bases identical to TRBD2. The CDR3 totals 14 residues. With 6 bases clipped from V and 8 bases from J, the junction kept 10 bases outside the gene matches. CDR1 is SGHVS and CDR2 is FQNEAQ in the germline V gene. DNA for the CDR3: TGTGCCAGCAGAGGGAGGGCCTCGGTGGATGAGCAGTTCTTC. Its protein is CASRGRASVDEQFF.

V gene TRBV6-6 combines with J gene TRBJ2-7, with a weak D call TRBD2 (5 bases). The V end lost 2 bases, the J end lost 5 bases, and 7 bases lay between the germline ends. This CDR3 has 12 amino acids. Germline V gene lookup returns CDR1 MNHNY and CDR2 SVGAGI (reference sequence). The chain's CDR3 is CASSYTGNEQYF. CDR3 in DNA: TGTGCCAGCAGTTACACGGGGAACGAGCAGTACTTC.

This chain uses TRBV5-4 with TRBJ2-7; TRBD1 matches at 7 bases. The CDR3 sequence is 14 residues long. V lost 0 bases and J lost 6; bases outside the gene matches: 6. Germline CDR1 SGHNT, CDR2 YYREEE (reference sequence). CDR3 region: CASSLGTGEREQYF. As DNA, the CDR3 is TGTGCCAGCAGCTTGGGTACAGGGGAACGCGAGCAGTACTTC.

In DNA form, the CDR3 reads TGTGCCAGCAGTGCACCGGGACACCTTGAAGCTTTCTTT. This gives the protein CASSAPGHLEAFF. The chain is built from TRBV6-5 and TRBJ1-1; D is perhaps TRBD1 (6 bases). The germline CDR1 and CDR2 sequences are MNHEY and SVGAGI. The CDR3 spans 13 residues. V lost 5 bases and J lost 7, with 14 bases in between.

The rearrangement uses TRBV6-5 and TRBJ1-1; no clear D. The germline CDR1 and CDR2 sequences are MNHEY and SVGAGI. There are 11 residues in the CDR3. Trimming left V 2 bases short and J 11 bases short, with 9 bases between. The CDR3 region is CASSYTGRAFF. Here the CDR3 DNA reads TGTGCCAGCAGTTACACGGGAAGGGCTTTCTTT.

This chain links TRBV6-1 with TRBJ1-2, with D possibly being TRBD1 (6 bases). With 0 bases removed from V and 0 bases from J, the gap between germline ends came to 11 bases. The CDR3 sequence is 16 residues long. Germline assignment: CDR1 MNHNS and CDR2 SASEGT. The CDR3 DNA reads TGTGCCAGCAGTGAAGCTCCGGGGGGCGCTAACTATGGCTACACCTTC. Amino acids: CASSEAPGGANYGYTF.

The rearrangement links TRBV6-6 to TRBJ1-1, with no clear D. The ends were cut back, 4 bases at V and 0 bases at J, with 6 bases in the middle. The germline V gene has CDR1 MNHNY and CDR2 SVGAGI (reference sequence). The CDR3 spans 13 residues. The CDR3 DNA reads TGTGCCAGCAGTTCGGGAATGAACACTGAAGCTTTCTTT. It codes for CASSSGMNTEAFF.

The chain recombines TRBV5-1 with TRBJ2-7, with a possible D match to TRBD1 (5 bases). The V end lost 2 bases, the J end lost 0 bases, and 9 bases lay between the germline ends. Germline lookup yields CDR1 SGHRS and CDR2 YFSETQ. The CDR3 totals 14 residues. The CDR3 DNA is TGCGCCAGCAGCTTACAGGACAACTCCTACGAGCAGTACTTC. Amino acid sequence: CASSLQDNSYEQYF.

This clone was recorded once. The chain recombines TRBV12-5 with TRBJ2-7; 7 nucleotides agree with TRBD2. The CDR3 length is 11 residues. V lost 8 bases to trimming and J lost 4 bases; unmatched junction nucleotides: 2. CDR1 and CDR2 (germline): LGHNT, FRNRAP. The CDR3 sequence: CASHGGYEQYF. The CDR3 DNA follows: TGTGCTAGTCACGGGGGGTACGAGCAGTACTTC.

The V call is TRBV7-9, the J call TRBJ2-7; 7 bases are shared with TRBD2. From germline, CDR1 is SEHNR and CDR2 FQNEAQ (reference sequence). Trimming removed 1 base from V and 4 bases from J; junction bases left unmatched: 7. The CDR3 is 15 residues long. For the CDR3, the DNA is TGTGCCAGCAGCTTAGGGATGGCGGGAGTATACGAGCAGTACTTC. Protein sequence: CASSLGMAGVYEQYF.

The gene calls are TRBV28 and TRBJ2-7, with 10 bases that match TRBD2. V dropped 6 bases and J dropped 4; count of bases not matched to a gene: 6. The CDR3 consists of 14 residues. Germline V gene sequence: CDR1 MDHEN, CDR2 SYDVKM. The CDR3 region is CASSDLAGAYEQYF. CDR3 DNA: TGTGCCAGCAGCGACCTAGCGGGAGCATACGAGCAGTACTTC.

CDR3 nucleotides: TGTGCCAGCAGACTAACAGGCGGCCCGGCCCAGTACTTC. Protein: CASRLTGGPAQYF. The V call is TRBV28, the J call TRBJ2-5; maybe TRBD1 (5 bases). The CDR3 runs to 13 residues. Trimming took off 6 bases at V and 9 bases at J, with 17 bases between the two ends. Germline assignment: CDR1 MDHEN and CDR2 SYDVKM.

The chain joins TRBV4-2 to TRBJ2-7; 12 nucleotides line up with TRBD2. Germline V gene data show CDR1 as LGHNA and CDR2 as YNFKEQ. J gave up 1 base and V 0 bases, and 7 bases lay outside the gene matches. The CDR3 has 18 amino acids. The CDR3 sequence: CASSQDPGTSGRSYEQYF. DNA of the CDR3: TGTGCCAGCAGCCAAGATCCCGGGACTAGCGGGCGGTCCTACGAGCAGTACTTC.

V and J are TRBV6-4 and TRBJ1-5, with TRBD1 matching over 7 bases. This CDR3 contains 13 residues. CDR1 and CDR2 (germline): MRHNA, SNTAGT. V was clipped by 6 bases and J by 6 bases; unmatched bases: 5. The CDR3 DNA follows: TGTGCCAGCAGCGGAAACAGGGGTCAGCCCCAGCATTTT. Translating it yields CASSGNRGQPQHF.

V usage is TRBV28 and J usage is TRBJ2-7; 15 positions agree with TRBD2. This CDR3 is 18 amino acids long. CDR1 and CDR2 (germline): MDHEN, SYDVKM. V lost 6 bases to trimming and J lost 6 bases; unmatched junction nucleotides: 15. CDR3 nucleotides: TGTGCCAGCAGAGGCGAATCTTGGACTAGCGGGAGGGCAATCGAGCAGTACTTC. The encoded protein is CASRGESWTSGRAIEQYF.

The chain uses TRBV6-4 and TRBJ2-2; no firm D call. CDR3 length: 13 amino acids. V lost 2 bases to trimming and J lost 3 bases, with 4 bases between them. Germline V lookup: CDR1 MRHNA, CDR2 SNTAGT. For the CDR3, the DNA is TGTGCCAGCAGTGACCGGGACACCGGGGAGCTGTTTTTT. Its protein product is CASSDRDTGELFF.

The chain has TRBV25-1 and TRBJ1-2; the match to TRBD1 covers 7 bases. The CDR3 is made up of 14 amino acids. Looked up from germline, CDR1 is MGHDK and CDR2 is SYGVNS. V shed 1 base and J 5 bases; nucleotides not matched to a gene: 4. CDR3 loop: CASSEWVRGYGYTF. CDR3 nucleotides: TGTGCCAGCAGTGAATGGGTCAGGGGGTATGGCTACACCTTC.

This chain uses TRBV2 with TRBJ2-5; TRBD2 matches 8 bases. The V gene end was trimmed by 4 bases and the J gene end by 6 bases; junction bases not matched to a gene: 4. This CDR3 spans 13 amino acids. Germline CDR1 reads SNHLY; CDR2 reads FYNNEI. Written as DNA, the CDR3 is TGTGCCAGCAGTGCGGGAGGGGGGAAGACCCAGTACTTC. Its translation is CASSAGGGKTQYF.

The rearrangement uses TRBV4-3 and TRBJ2-5; D is unclear. The CDR3 spans 15 residues. In germline, CDR1 is LGHNA, CDR2 YSLEER. With 3 bases removed from V and 7 bases from J, the gap between germline ends came to 18 bases. The CDR3 DNA sequence: TGCGCCAGCAGCCACGCCACCGCTACTTCGGGGACCCAGTACTTC. It specifies CASSHATATSGTQYF.

This clone came up once. The J gene is TRBJ1-5, the V gene TRBV28; D is unclear. CDR1 and CDR2 (germline): MDHEN, SYDVKM. With 5 bases removed from V and 5 bases from J, the gap between germline ends came to 13 bases. The CDR3 is 14 residues long. CDR3 DNA: TGTGCCAGCAGTACCCCAACAAATTATCAGCCCCAGCATTTT. Amino acids: CASSTPTNYQPQHF.

The chain has TRBV4-3 and TRBJ2-1; TRBD2 might be the D (6 bases). Per the germline V gene, CDR1 is LGHNA and CDR2 is YSLEER. V was trimmed by 8 bases and J by 8 bases, leaving 10 bases between them. The CDR3 consists of 11 residues. DNA for the CDR3: TGCGCCAGCGCGGAGGGACATGAGCAGTTCTTC. Translation gives CASAEGHEQFF.

V gene TRBV6-6 combines with J gene TRBJ2-6; D is ambiguous. The CDR3 length is 15 residues. Deletions cut 8 bases from V and 1 base from J, with 12 bases between. Germline loops: CDR1 MNHNY, CDR2 SVGAGI (reference sequence). CDR3 region: CASLVLFSGANVLTF. In nucleotides, the CDR3 is TGTGCCAGCCTAGTACTGTTTTCTGGGGCCAACGTCCTGACTTTC.